This TCR beta chain is from a study of cytomegalovirus exposure and HLA in healthy donors. Findings and caveats of the study: Several top significant clusters appeared, in a later analysis, to be linked to common viral pathogens.

CDR1 and CDR2 (germline): GTSNPN, SVGIG (reference sequence). V lost 4 bases and J lost 2, with 12 bases in between. The CDR3 consists of 13 residues. The PCR employed 60 Vbeta primers together with 13 Jbeta primers. Measured with immunoSEQ multiplex PCR; TCRdb has only the in-frame clones, and not every one. The table includes about 99,000 clones, roughly 77% detected once. As concerns this clone: Its specificity is not known.

V gene TRBV30 combines with J gene TRBJ2-7; maybe TRBD2 (5 bases). This receptor was obtained from a woman younger than 35 in good health and CMV-seropositive. Source material: PBMCs. CDR3 sequence: CAWKASLTYEQYF. The CDR3 DNA reads as TGTGCCTGGAAAGCTAGCCTAACCTACGAGCAGTACTTC.